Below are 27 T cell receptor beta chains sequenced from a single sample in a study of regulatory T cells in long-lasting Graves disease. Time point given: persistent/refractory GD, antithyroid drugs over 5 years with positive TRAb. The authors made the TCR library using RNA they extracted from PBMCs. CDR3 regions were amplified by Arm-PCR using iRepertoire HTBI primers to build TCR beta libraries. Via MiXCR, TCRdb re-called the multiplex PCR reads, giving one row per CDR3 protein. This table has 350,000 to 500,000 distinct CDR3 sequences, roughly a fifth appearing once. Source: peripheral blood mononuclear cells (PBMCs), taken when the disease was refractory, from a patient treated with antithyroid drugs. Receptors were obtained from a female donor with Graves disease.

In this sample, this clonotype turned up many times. CDR3 sequence: CASSRGDGVSNQPQHF. In DNA, the CDR3 is TGTGCCAGCAGTAGAGGGGACGGAGTGAGCAATCAGCCCCAGCATTTT. V is TRBV2 and J is TRBJ1-5; perhaps TRBD1 as D (5 bases). V lost 5 bases to trimming and J lost 1 base, with 15 bases between them. Germline V gene lookup returns CDR1 SNHLY and CDR2 FYNNEI. The length of the CDR3 is 16 residues.

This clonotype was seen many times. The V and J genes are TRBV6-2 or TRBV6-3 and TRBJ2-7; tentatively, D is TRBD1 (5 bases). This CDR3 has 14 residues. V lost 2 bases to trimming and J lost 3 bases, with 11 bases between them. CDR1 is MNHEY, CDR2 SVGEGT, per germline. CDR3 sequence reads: CASSYKWGLYEQYF. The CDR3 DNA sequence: TGTGCCAGCAGTTACAAATGGGGCCTCTACGAGCAGTACTTC.

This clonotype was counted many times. The CDR3 spells CASSSSMTTEAFF. The CDR3, as DNA: TGTGCCAGCAGCTCCTCAATGACCACTGAAGCTTTCTTT. V and J are TRBV11-3 and TRBJ1-1; D is undetermined. Germline V gene data show CDR1 as SGHNT and CDR2 as YENEEA. The V gene lost 4 bases and the J gene lost 4 bases, with 10 bases spanning the gap. The CDR3 sequence is 13 residues long.

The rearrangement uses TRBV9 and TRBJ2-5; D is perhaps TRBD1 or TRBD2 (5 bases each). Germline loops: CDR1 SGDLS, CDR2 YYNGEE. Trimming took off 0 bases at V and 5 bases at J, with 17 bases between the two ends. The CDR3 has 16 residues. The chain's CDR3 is CASSVGGTPAAETQYF. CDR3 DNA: TGTGCCAGCAGCGTAGGGGGGACCCCCGCGGCGGAGACCCAGTACTTC.

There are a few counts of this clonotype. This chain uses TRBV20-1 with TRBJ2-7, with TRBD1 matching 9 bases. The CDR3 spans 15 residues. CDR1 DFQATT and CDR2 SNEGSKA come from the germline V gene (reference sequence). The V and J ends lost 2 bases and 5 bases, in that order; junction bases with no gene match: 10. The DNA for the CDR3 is TGCAGTGCTAGAATCCCGGGTACAGGGGGCGACGAGCAGTACTTC. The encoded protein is CSARIPGTGGDEQYF.

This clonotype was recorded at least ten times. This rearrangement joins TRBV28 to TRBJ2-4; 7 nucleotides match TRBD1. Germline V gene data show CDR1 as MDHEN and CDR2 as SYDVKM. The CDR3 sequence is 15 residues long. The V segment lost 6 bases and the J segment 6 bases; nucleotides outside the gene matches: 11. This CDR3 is CASSPPTGVVNIQYF. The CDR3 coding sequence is TGTGCCAGCAGCCCCCCTACAGGGGTCGTAAACATTCAGTACTTC.

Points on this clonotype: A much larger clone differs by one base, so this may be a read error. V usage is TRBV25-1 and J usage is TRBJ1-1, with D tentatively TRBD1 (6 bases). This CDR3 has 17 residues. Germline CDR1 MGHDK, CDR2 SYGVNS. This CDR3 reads CASSELRPGTLNSEAFF. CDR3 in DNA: TGTGCCAGCAGTGAATTGAGGCCCGGGACATTGAACTCTGAAGCTTTCTTT. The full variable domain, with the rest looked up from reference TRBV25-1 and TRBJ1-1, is EADIYQTPRYLVIGTGKKITLECSQTMGHDKMYWYQQDPGMELHLIHYSYGVNSTEKGDLSSESTVSRIRTEHFPLTLESARPSHTSQYLCASSELRPGTLNSEAFFGQGTRLTVV.

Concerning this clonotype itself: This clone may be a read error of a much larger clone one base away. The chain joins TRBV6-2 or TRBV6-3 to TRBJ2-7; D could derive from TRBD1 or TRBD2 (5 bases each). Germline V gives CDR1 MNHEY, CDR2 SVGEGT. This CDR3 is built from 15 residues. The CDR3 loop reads CASNYSGRLKDEQYF. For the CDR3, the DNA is TGTGCCAGCAATTACTCGGGACGTCTAAAGGACGAGCAGTACTTC.

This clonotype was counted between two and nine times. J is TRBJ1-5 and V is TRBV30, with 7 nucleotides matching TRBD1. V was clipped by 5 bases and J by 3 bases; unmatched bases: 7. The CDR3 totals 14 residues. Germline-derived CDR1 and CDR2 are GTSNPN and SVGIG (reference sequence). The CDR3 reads CAWGTVGNNQPQHF. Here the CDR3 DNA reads TGTGCCTGGGGGACAGTAGGGAACAATCAGCCCCAGCATTTT.

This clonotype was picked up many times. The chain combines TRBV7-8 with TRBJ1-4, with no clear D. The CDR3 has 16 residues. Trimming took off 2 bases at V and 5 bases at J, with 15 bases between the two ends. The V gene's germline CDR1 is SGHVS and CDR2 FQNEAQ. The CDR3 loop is CASSLSRGSRNEKLFF. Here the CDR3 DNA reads TGTGCCAGCAGCTTATCCCGCGGGTCCAGAAATGAAAAACTGTTTTTT.

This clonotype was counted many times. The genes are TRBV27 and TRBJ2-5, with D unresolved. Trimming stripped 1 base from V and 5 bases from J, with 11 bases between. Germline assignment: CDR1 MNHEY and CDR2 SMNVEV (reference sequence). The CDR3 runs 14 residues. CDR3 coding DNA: TGTGCCAGCAGTTTATACGTAGGCGGCGAGACCCAGTACTTC. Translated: CASSLYVGGETQYF.

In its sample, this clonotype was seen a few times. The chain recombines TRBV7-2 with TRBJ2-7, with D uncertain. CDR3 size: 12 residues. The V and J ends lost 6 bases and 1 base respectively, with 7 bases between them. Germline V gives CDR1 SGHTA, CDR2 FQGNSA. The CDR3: CASRPESYEQYF. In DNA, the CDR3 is TGTGCCAGCAGGCCAGAGTCCTACGAGCAGTACTTC.

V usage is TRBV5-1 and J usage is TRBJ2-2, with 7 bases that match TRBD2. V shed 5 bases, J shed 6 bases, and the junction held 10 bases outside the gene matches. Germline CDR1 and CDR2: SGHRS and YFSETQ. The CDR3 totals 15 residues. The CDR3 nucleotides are TGCGCCAGCAGGGAGATAGCGGGCGAGTCCGGGGAGCTGTTTTTT. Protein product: CASREIAGESGELFF.

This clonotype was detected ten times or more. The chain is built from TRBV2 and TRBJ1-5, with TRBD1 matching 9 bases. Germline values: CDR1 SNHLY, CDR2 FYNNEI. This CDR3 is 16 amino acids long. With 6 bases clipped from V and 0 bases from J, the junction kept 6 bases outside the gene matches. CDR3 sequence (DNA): TGTGCCAGCAGATCCGGGACAGGGAGTAGCAATCAGCCCCAGCATTTT. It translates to CASRSGTGSSNQPQHF.

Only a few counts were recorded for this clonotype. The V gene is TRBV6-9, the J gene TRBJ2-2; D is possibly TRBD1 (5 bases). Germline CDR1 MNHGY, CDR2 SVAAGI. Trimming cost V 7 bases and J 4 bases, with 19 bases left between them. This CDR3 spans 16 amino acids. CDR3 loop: CASTYRKAGRTGELFF. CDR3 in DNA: TGTGCCAGCACTTACAGGAAGGCAGGGCGCACCGGGGAGCTGTTTTTT.

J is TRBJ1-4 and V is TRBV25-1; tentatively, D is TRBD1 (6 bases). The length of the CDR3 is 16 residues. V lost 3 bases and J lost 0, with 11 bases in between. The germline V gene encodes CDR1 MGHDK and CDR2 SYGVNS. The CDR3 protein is CASSDLRTATNEKLFF. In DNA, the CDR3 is TGTGCCAGCAGTGACCTTCGGACAGCAACTAATGAAAAACTGTTTTTT.

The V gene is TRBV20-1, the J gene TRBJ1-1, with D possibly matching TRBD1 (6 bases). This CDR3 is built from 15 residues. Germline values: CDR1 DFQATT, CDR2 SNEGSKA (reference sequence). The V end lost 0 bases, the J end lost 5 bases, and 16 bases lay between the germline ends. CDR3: CSARDLGRGVTEAFF. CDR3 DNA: TGCAGTGCTAGAGATCTCGGCAGGGGAGTTACTGAAGCTTTCTTT.

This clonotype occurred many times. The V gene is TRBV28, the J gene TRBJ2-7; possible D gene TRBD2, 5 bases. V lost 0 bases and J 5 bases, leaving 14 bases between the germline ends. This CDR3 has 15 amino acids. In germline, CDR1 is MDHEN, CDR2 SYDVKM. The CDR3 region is CASSLWRAASDEQYF. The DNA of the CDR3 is TGTGCCAGCAGTTTATGGAGGGCGGCCTCTGACGAGCAGTACTTC.

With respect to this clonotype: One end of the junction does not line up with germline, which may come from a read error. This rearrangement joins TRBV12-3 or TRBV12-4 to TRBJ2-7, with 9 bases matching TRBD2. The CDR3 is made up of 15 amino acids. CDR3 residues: CASSSLGTSSCEQHF. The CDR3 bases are TGTGCCAGCAGTTCACTCGGGACTAGCTCCTGCGAGCAGCACTTC.

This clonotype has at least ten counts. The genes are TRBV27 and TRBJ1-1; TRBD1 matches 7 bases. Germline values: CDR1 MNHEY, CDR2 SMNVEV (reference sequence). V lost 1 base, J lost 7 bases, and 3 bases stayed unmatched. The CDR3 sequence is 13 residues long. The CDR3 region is CASSLYRGGEAFF. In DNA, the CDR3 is TGTGCCAGCAGTTTATACAGGGGCGGTGAAGCTTTCTTT.

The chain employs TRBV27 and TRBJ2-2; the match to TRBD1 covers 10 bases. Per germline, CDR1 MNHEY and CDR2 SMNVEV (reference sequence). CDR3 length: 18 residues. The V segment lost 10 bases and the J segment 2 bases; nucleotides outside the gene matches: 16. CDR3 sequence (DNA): TGTGCCAACGACCGGGACAGGGGAAGGCCTCCAAACACCGGGGAGCTGTTTTTT. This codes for CANDRDRGRPPNTGELFF.

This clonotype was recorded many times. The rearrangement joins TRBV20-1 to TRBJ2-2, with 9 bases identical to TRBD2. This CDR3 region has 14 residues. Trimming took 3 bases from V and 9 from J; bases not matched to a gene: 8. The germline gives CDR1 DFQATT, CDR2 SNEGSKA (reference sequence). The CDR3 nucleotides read TGCAGTGCTAGTCAAGCGGGAGGATCGCGGGAGCTGTTTTTT. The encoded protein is CSASQAGGSRELFF.

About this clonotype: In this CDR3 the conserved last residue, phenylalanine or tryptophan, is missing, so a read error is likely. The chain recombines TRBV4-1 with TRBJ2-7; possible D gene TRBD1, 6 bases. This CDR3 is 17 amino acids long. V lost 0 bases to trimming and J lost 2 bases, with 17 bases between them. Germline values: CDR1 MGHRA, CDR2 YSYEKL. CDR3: CASSQDNGTPSTYEQYL. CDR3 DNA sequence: TGCGCCAGCAGCCAAGATAACGGGACACCCAGCACCTACGAGCAGTACCTC.

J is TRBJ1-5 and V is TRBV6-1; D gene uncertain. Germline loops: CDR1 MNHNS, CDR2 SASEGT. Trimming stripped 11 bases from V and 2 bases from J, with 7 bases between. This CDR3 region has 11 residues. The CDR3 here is CAPRGNQPQHF. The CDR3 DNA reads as TGTGCCCCGAGGGGCAATCAGCCCCAGCATTTT.

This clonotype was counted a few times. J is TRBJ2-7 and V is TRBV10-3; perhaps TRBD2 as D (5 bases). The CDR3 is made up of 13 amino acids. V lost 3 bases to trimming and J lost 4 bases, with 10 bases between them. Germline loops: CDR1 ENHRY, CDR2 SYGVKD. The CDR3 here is CAISERAVYEQYF. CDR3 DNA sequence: TGTGCCATCAGTGAAAGAGCGGTTTACGAGCAGTACTTC.

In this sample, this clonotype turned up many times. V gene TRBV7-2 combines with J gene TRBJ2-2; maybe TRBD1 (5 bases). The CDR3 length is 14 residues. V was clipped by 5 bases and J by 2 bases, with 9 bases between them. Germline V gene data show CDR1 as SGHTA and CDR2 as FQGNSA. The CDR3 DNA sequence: TGTGCCAGCAGCACCAGGGTAAACACCGGGGAGCTGTTTTTT. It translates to CASSTRVNTGELFF.

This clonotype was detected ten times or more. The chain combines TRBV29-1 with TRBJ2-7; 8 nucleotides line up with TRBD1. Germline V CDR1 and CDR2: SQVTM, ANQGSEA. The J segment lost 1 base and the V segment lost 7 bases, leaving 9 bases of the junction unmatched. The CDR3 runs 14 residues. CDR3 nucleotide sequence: TGCAGCGGGGCAGACAGGGGTATATCCTACGAGCAGTACTTC. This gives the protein CSGADRGISYEQYF.